The 10 T cell receptor beta chains given below trace back to one sample, sequenced in a study of OX40 agonist ivuxolimab in advanced cancers. TCRdb's table, derived via immunoSEQ multiplex PCR, lists solely in-frame clones and lacks some. Seen here are more than 13,000 clones, roughly nine tenths observed once, and the top ten hold about two thirds. This sample comprised CD4+ or CD8+ T cells sorted from blood, obtained in a trial of the OX40 agonist ivuxolimab. These receptors came from an adult with an advanced solid tumor such as melanoma, head and neck, liver or kidney cancer.

The chain is built from TRBV30 and TRBJ2-2; a possible D gene is TRBD2 (7 bases). The CDR3 sequence is 12 residues long. Germline CDR1 is GTSNPN and CDR2 is SVGIG (reference sequence). Trimming cost V 8 bases and J 6 bases, with 13 bases left between them. The CDR3 spells CAARGGPGELFF. The CDR3 DNA reads TGTGCCGCAAGGGGGGGCCCCGGGGAGCTGTTTTTT.

The rearrangement links TRBV6-5 to TRBJ1-2, with D hard to call. CDR1 and CDR2 (germline): MNHEY, SVGAGI. The CDR3 covers 15 residues. V was pared by 0 bases and J by 4 bases, with 12 bases between. CDR3 nucleotides: TGTGCCAGCAGTTACTCAGCGGAATCGGGCTATGGCTACACCTTC. This codes for CASSYSAESGYGYTF.

The chain uses TRBV2 and TRBJ2-7, with no clear D. With 4 bases removed from V and 2 bases from J, the gap between germline ends came to 12 bases. In germline, CDR1 is SNHLY, CDR2 FYNNEI. CDR3 length: 14 amino acids. CDR3 sequence reads: CASSGVDRAYEQYF. The CDR3 nucleotides are TGTGCCAGCAGTGGAGTGGATCGAGCCTACGAGCAGTACTTC. Together with reference TRBV2 and TRBJ2-7, the CDR3 gives the full variable domain: EPEVTQTPSHQVTQMGQEVILRCVPISNHLYFYWYRQILGQKVEFLVSFYNNEISEKSEIFDDQFSVERPDGSNFTLKIRSTKLEDSAMYFCASSGVDRAYEQYFGPGTRLTVT.

The chain uses TRBV19 and TRBJ2-7, with 9 positions matching TRBD2. The CDR3 spans 15 residues. Germline CDR1 LNHDA, CDR2 SQIVND (reference sequence). The V segment lost 3 bases and the J segment 1 base; nucleotides outside the gene matches: 4. CDR3 nucleotide sequence: TGTGCCAGTAGTATTTTCCTAGCGGGGTCCTACGAGCAGTACTTC. Protein: CASSIFLAGSYEQYF. The complete variable domain, with remaining parts taken from reference TRBV19 and TRBJ2-7, reads DGGITQSPKYLFRKEGQNVTLSCEQNLNHDAMYWYRQDPGQGLRLIYYSQIVNDFQKGDIAEGYSVSREKKESFPLTVTSAQKNPTAFYLCASSIFLAGSYEQYFGPGTRLTVT.

The rearrangement joins TRBV30 to TRBJ1-2, with a possible D match to TRBD1 (6 bases). V lost 0 bases, J lost 7 bases, and 12 bases lay in between. Germline CDR1 is GTSNPN and CDR2 is SVGIG (reference sequence). The CDR3 totals 13 residues. In nucleotides, the CDR3 is TGTGCCTGGAGTGTAGGGGGTAGCTTTGGCTACACCTTC. Translated, it gives CAWSVGGSFGYTF.

The J gene is TRBJ2-2, the V gene TRBV9, with 13 bases aligning to TRBD2. The CDR3 totals 20 residues. V trimming: 3 bases; J trimming: 0 bases; junction bases outside the gene matches: 11. Germline CDR1 is SGDLS and CDR2 is YYNGEE. The CDR3 spells CASSGSGTSGKGANTGELFF. The CDR3 bases are TGTGCCAGCAGCGGCTCCGGGACTAGCGGGAAGGGGGCGAACACCGGGGAGCTGTTTTTT.

V is TRBV4-3 and J is TRBJ2-7; tentatively, D is TRBD2 (5 bases). V shed 0 bases and J shed 9 bases, with 18 bases lying between them. Germline lookup yields CDR1 LGHNA and CDR2 YSLEER. The CDR3 length is 15 residues. The CDR3 nucleotides read TGCGCCAGCAGCCAAGATTATCCGGGCCGGGAAGGGCAGTACTTC. Residues: CASSQDYPGREGQYF.

DNA for the CDR3: TGTGCCAGCAGCGTGGGACCCGTTAACACCGGGGAGCTGTTTTTT. As protein: CASSVGPVNTGELFF. This chain connects TRBV9 to TRBJ2-2; D might be TRBD1 or TRBD2, each matching 5 bases. This CDR3 comprises 15 residues. Trimming took 2 bases from V and 2 from J, leaving 10 bases between them. Germline CDR1 is SGDLS and CDR2 is YYNGEE.

The chain is built from TRBV21-1 and TRBJ2-7; the DNA was not used to check the table's D call, TRBD1. TRBV21-1 is labeled a pseudogene. The CDR3 is 16 amino acids. The DNA for the CDR3 is TGTGCCAGCAGCAAAGCTTATGGACAGGGGGGTTACGAGCAGTACTTC. This encodes CASSKAYGQGGYEQYF.

The rearrangement uses TRBV5-1 and TRBJ2-7, with D perhaps matching TRBD2 (5 bases). This CDR3 is 13 amino acids long. V was trimmed by 1 base and J by 4 bases, leaving 9 bases between them. Germline V lookup: CDR1 SGHRS, CDR2 YFSETQ. Here the CDR3 DNA reads TGCGCCAGCAGCTTGCTTAGGGAGTACGAGCAGTACTTC. It yields the protein CASSLLREYEQYF.